This TCR beta chain was captured by sequencing in a study of T cell clones after liver transplantation. Study-level background: Three of eight recipients were HCV-positive; others had non-autoimmune, non-viral indications. Without induction therapy, subjects received standard immunosuppression until 12-24 months post-transplant.

Worth noting for this clone: The antigen is not known.

Germline CDR1 is SGHTA and CDR2 is FQGNSA. This CDR3 spans 16 amino acids. V lost 7 bases to trimming and J lost 7 bases, with 25 bases between them. Findings and caveats of the study: Migration into the graft, not deletion, may explain lost graft donor-reactive T cells.

Assay: immunoSEQ multiplex PCR; the TCRdb copy retains only in-frame clones and omits some. The repertoire holds approximately 72,000 clones, with roughly nine tenths as singletons. The sequence was obtained from a human donor who received a liver transplant. The genes are TRBV7-2 and TRBJ1-1, with D hard to call. Material: CD4+ T cells from blood, obtained before liver transplant. The CDR3, as DNA: TGTGCCAGCACCCTCCGCAGTGGACGGGGAACGGGTGAAGCTTTCTTT. Its protein product is CASTLRSGRGTGEAFF.